Included here is one TCR beta chain sequence, with context. No antigen is known for it. This sample was taken from a study of T cell responses to AZD1222 COVID-19 vaccine. Study-level findings and limits: Only five or six AZD1222 recipients tested seropositive at baseline. The span of vaccine-associated CD4 TCRs extended across spike, with dominance at 160-218 and 743-854.

The V end lost 10 bases, the J end lost 7 bases, and 16 bases lay between the germline ends. CDR1 LNHDA and CDR2 SQIVND come from the germline V gene (reference sequence). There are 12 residues in the CDR3. The method was immunoSEQ multiplex PCR; TCRdb's version includes in-frame clones alone and lacks a portion of them. The sample shows 150,000 to 200,000 clones, around 90% of them seen only once. The rearrangement links TRBV19 to TRBJ1-2, with D tentatively TRBD1 (6 bases). Material: peripheral blood, obtained on day 0 of AZD1222 vaccination. The TCR was taken from an adult in good health. In nucleotides, the CDR3 is TGTGCCACCCAGGGGTTCCAGGGTGGCTACACCTTC. Protein sequence: CATQGFQGGYTF.